The rows below give T cell receptor beta chains drawn from one sample of a study of blood T cell repertoires in COVID-19. Assay: immunoSEQ multiplex PCR; the TCRdb copy retains only in-frame clones and omits some. The sample contains a few hundred thousand clones, about 82% of which appear only once. The sample taken for sequencing was peripheral blood. The receptors here all came from a woman aged 45 to 65 with acute or convalescent COVID-19. CDR3s leave out the opening cysteine and the closing phenylalanine or tryptophan.

V gene: TRBV7-9; CDR3 length: 11; CDR3 protein: ASSFLSNYGYT
V gene: TRBV3-1/TRBV3-2; CDR3 length: 13; CDR3 protein: ASRGYRVTNYGYT
V gene: TRBV7-2; CDR3 length: 14; CDR3 protein: ASSFQAQRELGEQF
V gene: TRBV7-9; CDR3 length: 12; CDR3 protein: ASSLAPDTYEQY
V gene: TRBV5-1; CDR3 length: 12; CDR3 protein: ASSLTGTGIGYT
V gene: TRBV5-1; CDR3 length: 11; CDR3 protein: ASSLLGEDTQY
V gene: TRBV7-2; CDR3 length: 13; CDR3 protein: ASSLASASYNEQF
V gene: TRBV15; CDR3 length: 12; CDR3 protein: ATSKQASHNEQF
V gene: TRBV6-2/TRBV6-3; CDR3 length: 14; CDR3 protein: ASSYSPGQGAHEQY
V gene: TRBV7-9; CDR3 length: 12; CDR3 protein: ASSFGTSYYEQY
V gene: TRBV7-2; CDR3 length: 11; CDR3 protein: ASSLSGLSGYT
V gene: TRBV5-1; CDR3 length: 13; CDR3 protein: ASSLYGVVISPLH
V gene: TRBV18; CDR3 length: 13; CDR3 protein: ASSPSSGGGETQY
V gene: TRBV28; CDR3 length: 13; CDR3 protein: ASSSYRVRTGELF
V gene: TRBV27; CDR3 length: 11; CDR3 protein: ASRTGGGQPQH
V gene: TRBV9; CDR3 length: 14; CDR3 protein: ASSLRDSATNEKLF
V gene: TRBV5-1; CDR3 length: 12; CDR3 protein: ASSPVSSGNTIY
V gene: TRBV11-3; CDR3 length: 10; CDR3 protein: ASSRQGYEQY
V gene: TRBV6-2/TRBV6-3; CDR3 length: 13; CDR3 protein: ASSYKGTGTYEQY
V gene: TRBV19; CDR3 length: 12; CDR3 protein: ASTPKGAVDTQY
V gene: TRBV9; CDR3 length: 12; CDR3 protein: ASSQGGEPYEQY
V gene: TRBV6-5; CDR3 length: 10; CDR3 protein: ASRNFLAEAF
V gene: TRBV27; CDR3 length: 12; CDR3 protein: ASSLFRGNTEAF
V gene: TRBV7-9; CDR3 length: 14; CDR3 protein: ASSFLQGQGSHEQY
V gene: TRBV27; CDR3 length: 13; CDR3 protein: ASRGTGDPNYGYT
V gene: TRBV30; CDR3 length: 11; CDR3 protein: AWSGQGQETQY
V gene: TRBV19; CDR3 length: 13; CDR3 protein: ASSMVRSSYNEQF